The clone carrying this T cell receptor (beta chain) has just one count. Antigen: not known. This sample is drawn from a study of T cell responses to AZD1222 COVID-19 vaccine. Study-wide background: Some second doses came at about 4 weeks and others at about 12 weeks; these were pooled.

The CDR3 extends over 16 amino acids. The ends were cut back, 5 bases at V and 5 bases at J, with 21 bases in the middle. Germline CDR1 and CDR2: SGHAT and FQNNGV. Points from the study as a whole: Donors were mostly white British, more females; clonal diversity possibly underestimated.

Clones were sequenced by immunoSEQ multiplex PCR, and TCRdb holds only the in-frame ones, with some missing. The table lists 160,000 or so clones, approximately 90% of them singletons. Source: peripheral blood, taken on day 0 of AZD1222 vaccination. The TCR was taken from an adult in good health. The chain couples TRBV11-2 to TRBJ1-1, with D unclear. CDR3 in amino acids: CASSSTRGRMLTEAFF. The CDR3 bases are TGTGCCAGCAGCAGCACCAGAGGAAGGATGTTAACTGAAGCTTTCTTT.